A selection of T cell receptor beta chains follows, all from one sample in a study of T cell responses to AZD1222 COVID-19 vaccine. Clones were read by immunoSEQ multiplex PCR, and TCRdb kept only the in-frame ones, dropping some. Of some 110,000 clones listed, around 89% are singletons. The sequencing here drew on peripheral blood, taken on day 0 of AZD1222 vaccination. The receptor source for this set is an adult in good health. CDR3s include the opening cysteine and the closing phenylalanine or tryptophan. The D gene is left open where the match is weak. Rows give clone size only sometimes, using once, few, many, or a class for an expanded clone.

j_call clone_size d_call v_call cdr3_aa cdr3_nt
TRBJ2-7 NA NA TRBV9 CASSVDGNFYEQYF TGTGCCAGCAGCGTAGACGGTAATTTCTACGAGCAGTACTTC
TRBJ1-6 once NA TRBV2 CASRPGRWVSPLHF TGTGCCAGCAGACCGGGCCGATGGGTTTCACCCCTCCACTTT
TRBJ2-1 once NA TRBV14 CASSQVSTAQFF TGTGCCAGCAGCCAAGTATCCACAGCCCAGTTCTTC
TRBJ2-2 few NA TRBV14 CASSLNLNTGELFF TGTGCCAGCAGCCTAAATTTGAACACCGGGGAGCTGTTTTTT
TRBJ2-2 NA TRBD1 TRBV9 CASSVATDRALAGELFF TGTGCCAGCAGCGTCGCAACGGACAGGGCTCTGGCCGGGGAGCTGTTTTTT
TRBJ2-1 NA TRBD1 TRBV13 CASSAGTGGNEQFF TGTGCCAGCAGCGCCGGGACAGGGGGCAATGAGCAGTTCTTC
TRBJ1-5 once NA TRBV10-3 CAISDGNQPQHF TGTGCCATCAGTGATGGCAATCAGCCCCAGCATTTT
TRBJ2-1 NA NA TRBV2 CASSILQRGEQFF TGTGCCAGCAGTATTCTCCAGAGGGGGGAGCAGTTCTTC
TRBJ1-2 NA NA TRBV6-5 CASRPPQGHAYGYTF TGTGCCAGCAGACCTCCTCAGGGGCACGCCTATGGCTACACCTTC
TRBJ1-5 NA NA TRBV19 CASSSSVRQSGQPQHF TGTGCCAGTAGTTCCTCAGTACGACAGTCAGGTCAGCCCCAGCATTTT
TRBJ2-1 NA TRBD1 TRBV7-3 CASSVSGTEQFF TGTGCCAGCAGCGTATCCGGGACAGAACAGTTCTTC
TRBJ1-1 once TRBD1 TRBV13 CASSSSDRLEAFF TGTGCCAGCAGCTCATCGGACAGGCTTGAAGCTTTCTTT
TRBJ1-4 NA TRBD1 TRBV9 CASSGTGGPNEKLFF TGTGCCAGCAGCGGAACAGGGGGCCCTAATGAAAAACTGTTTTTT
TRBJ2-1 NA TRBD1 TRBV12-3/TRBV12-4 CASSGTGGPREFF TGTGCCAGCAGCGGGACAGGTGGTCCGAGAGAGTTCTTC
TRBJ1-1 NA NA TRBV6-5 CASTLTGMGNTEAFF TGTGCCAGCACCCTTACGGGGATGGGGAACACTGAAGCTTTCTTT
TRBJ2-1 NA NA TRBV7-9 CASSFSGTDEQFF TGTGCCAGCAGCTTCTCAGGGACCGATGAGCAGTTCTTC
TRBJ1-5 NA NA TRBV28 CASSLPTAYSNQPQHF TGTGCCAGCAGTCTCCCGACAGCTTATAGCAATCAGCCCCAGCATTTT
TRBJ2-4 NA NA TRBV28 CASRPRMDRRGVNIQYF TGTGCCAGCAGGCCCAGGATGGATCGGCGGGGCGTAAACATTCAGTACTTC
TRBJ1-6 NA NA TRBV15 CATSRKTGNSPLHF TGTGCCACCAGCAGAAAAACAGGGAATTCACCCCTCCACTTT
TRBJ2-1 NA NA TRBV2 CASSEVGGRSYNEQFF TGTGCCAGCAGTGAAGTGGGGGGCCGCTCCTACAATGAGCAGTTCTTC
TRBJ2-1 NA NA TRBV18 CASSPPGQDGTGEQFF TGTGCCAGCTCACCACCAGGCCAAGATGGGACTGGTGAGCAGTTCTTC
TRBJ1-1 NA NA TRBV6-5 CASKRTDTEAFF TGTGCCAGCAAAAGGACAGACACTGAAGCTTTCTTT
TRBJ2-1 NA TRBD1 TRBV6-5 CASSYWDRAYNEQFF TGTGCCAGCAGTTACTGGGACAGGGCCTACAATGAGCAGTTCTTC
TRBJ2-7 NA NA TRBV4-1 CASSPTRTLYEQYF TGCGCCAGCAGCCCCACCAGGACGCTATACGAGCAGTACTTC
TRBJ1-4 NA TRBD1 TRBV9 CASSGTGNTNEKLFF TGTGCCAGCAGCGGGACAGGGAATACTAATGAAAAACTGTTTTTT
TRBJ1-1 NA NA TRBV15 CATRRGESDTEAFF TGTGCCACCAGAAGAGGGGAGAGTGACACTGAAGCTTTCTTT